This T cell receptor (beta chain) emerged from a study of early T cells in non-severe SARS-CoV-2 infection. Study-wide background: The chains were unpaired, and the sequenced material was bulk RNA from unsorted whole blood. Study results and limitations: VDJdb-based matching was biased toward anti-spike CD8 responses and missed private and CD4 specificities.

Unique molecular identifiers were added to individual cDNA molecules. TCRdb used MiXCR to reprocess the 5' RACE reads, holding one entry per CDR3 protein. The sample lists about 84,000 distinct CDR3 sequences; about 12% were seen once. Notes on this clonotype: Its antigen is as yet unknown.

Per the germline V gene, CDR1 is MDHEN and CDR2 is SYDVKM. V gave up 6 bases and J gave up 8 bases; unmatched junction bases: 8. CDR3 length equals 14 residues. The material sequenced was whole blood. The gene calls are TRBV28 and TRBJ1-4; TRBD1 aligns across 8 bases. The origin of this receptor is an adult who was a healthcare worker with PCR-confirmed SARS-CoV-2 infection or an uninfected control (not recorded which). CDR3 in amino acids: CASSRDRGDEKLFF. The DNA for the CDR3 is TGTGCCAGCAGCCGAGACAGGGGAGACGAAAAACTGTTTTTT.